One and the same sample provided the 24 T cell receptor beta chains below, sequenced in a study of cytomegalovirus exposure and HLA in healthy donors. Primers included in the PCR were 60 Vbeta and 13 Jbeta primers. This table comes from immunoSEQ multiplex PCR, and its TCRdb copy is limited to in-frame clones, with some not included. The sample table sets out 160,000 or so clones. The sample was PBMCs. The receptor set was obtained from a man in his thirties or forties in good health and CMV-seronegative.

The CDR3 here is CASTEQGVSSYEQYF. In DNA, the CDR3 is TGTGCCAGCACGGAACAGGGGGTGAGTTCCTACGAGCAGTACTTC. The chain links TRBV2 to TRBJ2-7; 8 bases agree with TRBD1. The junction had 9 bases not matched to a gene; V was cut back by 7 bases and J by 1 base. In germline, CDR1 is SNHLY, CDR2 FYNNEI. The CDR3 spans 15 residues. The full variable domain, completed using reference TRBV2 and TRBJ2-7, is EPEVTQTPSHQVTQMGQEVILRCVPISNHLYFYWYRQILGQKVEFLVSFYNNEISEKSEIFDDQFSVERPDGSNFTLKIRSTKLEDSAMYFCASTEQGVSSYEQYFGPGTRLTVT.

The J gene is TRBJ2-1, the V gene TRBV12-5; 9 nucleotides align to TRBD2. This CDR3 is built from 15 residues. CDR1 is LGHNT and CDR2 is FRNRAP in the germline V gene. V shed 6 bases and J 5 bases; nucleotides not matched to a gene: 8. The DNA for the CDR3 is TGTGCTAGTGGCCCCCGGGCGGGAGGGAACAATGAGCAGTTCTTC. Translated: CASGPRAGGNNEQFF.

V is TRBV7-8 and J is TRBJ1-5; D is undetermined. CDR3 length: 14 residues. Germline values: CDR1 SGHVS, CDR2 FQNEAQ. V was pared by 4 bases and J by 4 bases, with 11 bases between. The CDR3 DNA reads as TGTGCCAGCAGCTCCCCCGCCGGGAATCAGCCCCAGCATTTT. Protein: CASSSPAGNQPQHF.

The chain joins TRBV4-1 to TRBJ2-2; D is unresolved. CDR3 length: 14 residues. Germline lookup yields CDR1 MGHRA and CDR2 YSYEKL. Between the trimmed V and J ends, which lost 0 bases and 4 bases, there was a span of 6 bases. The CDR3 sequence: CASSQDGSTGELFF. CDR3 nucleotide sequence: TGCGCCAGCAGCCAAGATGGCAGCACCGGGGAGCTGTTTTTT.

The CDR3 sequence is CASSLVRQGANEKLFF. CDR3 in DNA: TGCGCCAGCAGCTTGGTAAGACAGGGCGCTAATGAAAAACTGTTTTTT. The chain uses TRBV5-1 and TRBJ1-4, with 7 bases aligning to TRBD1. The germline V gene has CDR1 SGHRS and CDR2 YFSETQ. The CDR3 extends over 16 amino acids. The V and J ends lost 0 bases and 3 bases, in that order; junction bases with no gene match: 5.

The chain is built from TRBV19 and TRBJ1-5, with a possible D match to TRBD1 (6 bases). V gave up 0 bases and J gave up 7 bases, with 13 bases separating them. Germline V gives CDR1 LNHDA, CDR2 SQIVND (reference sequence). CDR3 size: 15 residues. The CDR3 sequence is CASSIEGQTGQPQHF. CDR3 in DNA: TGTGCCAGTAGTATAGAAGGACAGACGGGGCAGCCCCAGCATTTT.

The CDR3 DNA sequence: TGTGCCAGCAGCCCCCGCACAGGCGCGGACCTCCCCTATGGCTACACCTTC. As protein: CASSPRTGADLPYGYTF. V gene TRBV11-2 combines with J gene TRBJ1-2, with D maybe TRBD1 (5 bases). V was pared by 5 bases and J by 4 bases, with 23 bases between. This CDR3 is built from 17 residues. Germline CDR1 reads SGHAT; CDR2 reads FQNNGV.

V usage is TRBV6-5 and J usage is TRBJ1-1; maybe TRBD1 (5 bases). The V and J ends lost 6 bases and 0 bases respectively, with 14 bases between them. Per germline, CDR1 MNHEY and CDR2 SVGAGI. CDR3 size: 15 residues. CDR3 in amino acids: CASRPGGDLNTEAFF. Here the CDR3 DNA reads TGTGCCAGCAGGCCGGGGGGGGATCTGAACACTGAAGCTTTCTTT.

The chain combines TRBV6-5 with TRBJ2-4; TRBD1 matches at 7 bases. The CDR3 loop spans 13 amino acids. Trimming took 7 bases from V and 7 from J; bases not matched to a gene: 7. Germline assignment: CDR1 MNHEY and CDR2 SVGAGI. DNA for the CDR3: TGTGCCAGCACCAGACAGGGATCGAACATTCAGTACTTC. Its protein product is CASTRQGSNIQYF.

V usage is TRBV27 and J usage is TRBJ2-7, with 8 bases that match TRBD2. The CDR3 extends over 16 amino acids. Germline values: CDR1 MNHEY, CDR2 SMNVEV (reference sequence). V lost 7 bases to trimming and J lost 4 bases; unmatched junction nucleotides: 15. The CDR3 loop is CASTDLSRLARYEQYF. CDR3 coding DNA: TGTGCCAGCACCGACTTATCGAGACTAGCGCGGTACGAGCAGTACTTC.

The CDR3 coding sequence is TGTGCCAGCAGCCCCTCGGACACTCGCAATGAAAAACTGTTTTTT. Its translation: CASSPSDTRNEKLFF. The chain is built from TRBV14 and TRBJ1-4; TRBD1 is a possible D gene (5 bases). Germline values: CDR1 SGHDN, CDR2 FVKESK. V lost 4 bases to trimming and J lost 5 bases, with 14 bases between them. CDR3 size: 15 residues.

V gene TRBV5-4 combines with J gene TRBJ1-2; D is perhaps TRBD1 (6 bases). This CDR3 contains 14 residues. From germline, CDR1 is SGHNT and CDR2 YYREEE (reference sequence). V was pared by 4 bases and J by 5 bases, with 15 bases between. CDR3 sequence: CASSPEQGIYGYTF. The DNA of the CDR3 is TGTGCCAGCAGCCCGGAACAGGGAATTTATGGCTACACCTTC.

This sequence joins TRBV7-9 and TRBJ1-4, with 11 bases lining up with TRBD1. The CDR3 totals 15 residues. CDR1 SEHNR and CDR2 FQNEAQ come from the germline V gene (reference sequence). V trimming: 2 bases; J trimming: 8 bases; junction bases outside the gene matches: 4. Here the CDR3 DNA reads TGTGCCAGCAGCTTATTGGGACAGGGGGGAGAAAAACTGTTTTTT. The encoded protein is CASSLLGQGGEKLFF.

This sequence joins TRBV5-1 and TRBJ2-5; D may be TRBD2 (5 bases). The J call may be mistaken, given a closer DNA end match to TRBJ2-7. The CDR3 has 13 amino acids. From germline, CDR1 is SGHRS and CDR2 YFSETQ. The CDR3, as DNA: TGCGCCAGCAGCTTGGGAGAGGGCTACGAGCAGTACTTC. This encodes CASSLGEGYEQYF.

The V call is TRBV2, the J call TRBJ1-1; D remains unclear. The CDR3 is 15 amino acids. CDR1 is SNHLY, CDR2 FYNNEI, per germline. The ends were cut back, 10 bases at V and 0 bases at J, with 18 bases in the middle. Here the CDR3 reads CANGRAHILNTEAFF. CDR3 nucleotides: TGTGCCAACGGGAGGGCCCATATTTTGAACACTGAAGCTTTCTTT.

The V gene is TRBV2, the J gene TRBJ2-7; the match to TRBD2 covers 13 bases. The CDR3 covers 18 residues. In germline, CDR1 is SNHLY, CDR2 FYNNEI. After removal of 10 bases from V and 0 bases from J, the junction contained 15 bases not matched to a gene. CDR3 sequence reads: CATIKTGTSGKTSYEQYF. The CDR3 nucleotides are TGTGCCACCATTAAAACCGGGACTAGCGGGAAGACCTCCTACGAGCAGTACTTC. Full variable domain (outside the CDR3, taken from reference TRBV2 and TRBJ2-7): EPEVTQTPSHQVTQMGQEVILRCVPISNHLYFYWYRQILGQKVEFLVSFYNNEISEKSEIFDDQFSVERPDGSNFTLKIRSTKLEDSAMYFCATIKTGTSGKTSYEQYFGPGTRLTVT.

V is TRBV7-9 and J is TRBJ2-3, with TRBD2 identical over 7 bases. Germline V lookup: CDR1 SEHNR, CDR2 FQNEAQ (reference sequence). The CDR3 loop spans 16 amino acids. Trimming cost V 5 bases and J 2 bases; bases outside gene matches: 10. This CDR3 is CASSARLADLTDTQYF. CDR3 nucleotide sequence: TGTGCCAGCAGCGCCCGGCTAGCGGACCTCACAGATACGCAGTATTTT.

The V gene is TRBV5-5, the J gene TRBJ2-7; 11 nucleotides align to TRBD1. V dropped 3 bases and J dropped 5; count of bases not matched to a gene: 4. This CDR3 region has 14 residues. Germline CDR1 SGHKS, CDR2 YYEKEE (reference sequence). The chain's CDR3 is CASSSGQGVDEQYF. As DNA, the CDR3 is TGTGCCAGCAGCTCGGGACAGGGGGTGGACGAGCAGTACTTC.

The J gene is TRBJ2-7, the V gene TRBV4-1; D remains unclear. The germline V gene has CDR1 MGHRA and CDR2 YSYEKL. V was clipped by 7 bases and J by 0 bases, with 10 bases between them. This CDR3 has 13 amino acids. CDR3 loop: CASKPESSYEQYF. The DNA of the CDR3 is TGCGCCAGCAAGCCGGAGAGCTCCTACGAGCAGTACTTC.

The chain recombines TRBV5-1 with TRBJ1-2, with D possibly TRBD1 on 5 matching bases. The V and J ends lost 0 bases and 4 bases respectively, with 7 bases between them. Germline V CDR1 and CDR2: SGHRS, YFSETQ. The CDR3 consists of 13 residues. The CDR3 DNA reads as TGCGCCAGCAGCTTGGGGACATTCTATGGCTACACCTTC. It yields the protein CASSLGTFYGYTF.

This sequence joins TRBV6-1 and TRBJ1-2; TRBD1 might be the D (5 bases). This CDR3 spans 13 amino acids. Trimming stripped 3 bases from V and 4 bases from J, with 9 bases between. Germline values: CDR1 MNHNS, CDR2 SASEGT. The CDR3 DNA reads TGTGCCAGCAGTGAGCGACAGCCCTATGGCTACACCTTC. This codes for CASSERQPYGYTF.

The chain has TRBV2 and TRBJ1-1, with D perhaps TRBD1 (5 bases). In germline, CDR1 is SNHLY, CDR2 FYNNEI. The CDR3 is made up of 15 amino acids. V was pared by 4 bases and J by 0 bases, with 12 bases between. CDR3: CASSADRLMNTEAFF. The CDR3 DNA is TGTGCCAGCAGTGCCGACAGATTAATGAACACTGAAGCTTTCTTT.

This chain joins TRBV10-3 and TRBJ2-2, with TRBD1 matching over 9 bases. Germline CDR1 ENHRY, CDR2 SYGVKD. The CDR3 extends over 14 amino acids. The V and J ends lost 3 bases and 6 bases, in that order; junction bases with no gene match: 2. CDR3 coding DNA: TGTGCCATCAGTGATAGACAGGGGGCCGGGGAGCTGTTTTTT. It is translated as CAISDRQGAGELFF.

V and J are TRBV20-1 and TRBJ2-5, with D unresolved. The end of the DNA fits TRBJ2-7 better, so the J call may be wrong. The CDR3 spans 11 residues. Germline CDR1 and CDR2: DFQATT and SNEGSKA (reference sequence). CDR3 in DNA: TGCAGTACCGACGGATACTACGAGCAGTACTTC. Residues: CSTDGYYEQYF.